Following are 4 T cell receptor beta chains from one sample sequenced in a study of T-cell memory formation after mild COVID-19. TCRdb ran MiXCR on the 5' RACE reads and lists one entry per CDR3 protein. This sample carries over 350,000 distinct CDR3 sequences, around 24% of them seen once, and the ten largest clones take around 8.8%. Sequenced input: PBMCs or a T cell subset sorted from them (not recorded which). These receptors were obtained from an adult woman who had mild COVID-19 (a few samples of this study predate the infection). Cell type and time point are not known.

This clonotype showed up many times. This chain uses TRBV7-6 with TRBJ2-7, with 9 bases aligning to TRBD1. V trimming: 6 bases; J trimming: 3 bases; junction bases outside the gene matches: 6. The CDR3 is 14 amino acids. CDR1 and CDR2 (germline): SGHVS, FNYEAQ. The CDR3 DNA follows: TGTGCCAGCAGTACCGGGACAGGGTTCTACGAGCAGTACTTC. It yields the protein CASSTGTGFYEQYF.

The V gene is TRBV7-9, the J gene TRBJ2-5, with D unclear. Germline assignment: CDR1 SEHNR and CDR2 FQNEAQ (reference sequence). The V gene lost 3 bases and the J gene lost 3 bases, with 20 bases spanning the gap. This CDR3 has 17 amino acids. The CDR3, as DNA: TGTGCCAGCAGCTTGTACTTGGGGTGGGATAAGAAAGAGACCCAGTACTTC. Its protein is CASSLYLGWDKKETQYF.

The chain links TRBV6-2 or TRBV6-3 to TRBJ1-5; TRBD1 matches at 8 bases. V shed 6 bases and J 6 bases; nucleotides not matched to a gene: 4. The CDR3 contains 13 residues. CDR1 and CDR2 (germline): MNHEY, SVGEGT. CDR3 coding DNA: TGTGCCAGCAGAAATCAGGGGGCTCAGCCCCAGCATTTT. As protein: CASRNQGAQPQHF.

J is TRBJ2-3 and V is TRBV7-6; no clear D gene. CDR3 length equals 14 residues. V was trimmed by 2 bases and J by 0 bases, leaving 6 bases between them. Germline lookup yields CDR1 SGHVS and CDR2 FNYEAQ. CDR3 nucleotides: TGTGCCAGCAGCTTAAGACCCAGCACAGATACGCAGTATTTT. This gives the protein CASSLRPSTDTQYF.